A single sample is the source of the 19 T cell receptor beta chains below, sequenced in a study of cytomegalovirus exposure and HLA in healthy donors. Primers: 60 Vbeta forward and 13 Jbeta reverse. Data came from immunoSEQ multiplex PCR; TCRdb stores just in-frame clones and leaves some out. This table has about 130,000 clones, around four fifths appearing once. Material for sequencing was PBMCs. Source of these receptors: a woman between 40 and 50 years old in good health and CMV-seropositive.

This chain connects TRBV15 to TRBJ2-3, with TRBD1 matching 8 bases. Germline V CDR1 and CDR2: LNHNV, YYDKDF (reference sequence). The ends lost 1 base at V and 4 bases at J; junction bases unmatched: 4. The CDR3 is 15 residues long. CDR3 residues: CATSRGRTGSDTQYF. CDR3 coding DNA: TGTGCCACCAGCAGAGGTAGGACAGGGTCAGATACGCAGTATTTT. Based on the CDR3 plus reference TRBV15 and TRBJ2-3, the full variable domain is DAMVIQNPRYQVTQFGKPVTLSCSQTLNHNVMYWYQQKSSQAPKLLFHYYDKDFNNEADTPDNFQSRRPNTSFCFLDIRSPGLGDTAMYLCATSRGRTGSDTQYFGPGTRLTVL.

The J gene is TRBJ1-1, the V gene TRBV6-5; TRBD1 matches 7 bases. The CDR3 runs to 14 residues. J lost 1 base, V lost 6 bases, and 5 bases had no gene match. From germline, CDR1 is MNHEY and CDR2 SVGAGI. In DNA, the CDR3 is TGTGCCAGCAGGGGAAGGGGGCAGAACACTGAAGCTTTCTTT. This sequence encodes CASRGRGQNTEAFF.

This chain connects TRBV7-2 to TRBJ1-5; tentatively, D is TRBD1 (6 bases). V lost 1 base to trimming and J lost 6 bases, with 10 bases between them. CDR3 size: 14 residues. Germline V gene data show CDR1 as SGHTA and CDR2 as FQGNSA. CDR3 DNA: TGTGCCAGCAGCTTAGAACAGGGAGCTCAGCCCCAGCATTTT. Encoded protein: CASSLEQGAQPQHF. Filled out from reference TRBV7-2 and TRBJ1-5, the complete variable domain reads GAGVSQSPSNKVTEKGKDVELRCDPISGHTALYWYRQSLGQGLEFLIYFQGNSAPDKSGLPSDRFSAERTGGSVSTLTIQRTQQEDSAVYLCASSLEQGAQPQHFGDGTRLSIL.

The chain recombines TRBV4-3 with TRBJ1-6; maybe TRBD1 (5 bases). The germline gives CDR1 LGHNA, CDR2 YSLEER. The CDR3 consists of 16 residues. V lost 4 bases and J lost 6, with 16 bases in between. The CDR3: CASSPSAGAVNSPLHF. In nucleotides, the CDR3 is TGCGCCAGCAGCCCGTCAGCTGGGGCCGTTAATTCACCCCTCCACTTT.

This chain connects TRBV5-8 to TRBJ2-7; TRBD2 matches 9 bases. The trim removed 0 bases at V and 0 bases at J, leaving 16 bases unmatched. The CDR3 loop spans 20 amino acids. CDR1 SGHTS and CDR2 YDEGEE come from the germline V gene. CDR3 in amino acids: CASSLVGPSNGREGSYEQYF. In nucleotides, the CDR3 is TGTGCCAGCAGCTTGGTAGGTCCAAGCAATGGGCGGGAGGGCTCCTACGAGCAGTACTTC.

The chain carries TRBV5-1 and TRBJ2-5, with 16 bases that match TRBD2. This CDR3 is 17 amino acids long. Germline V gene data show CDR1 as SGHRS and CDR2 as YFSETQ. The V gene end was trimmed by 3 bases and the J gene end by 5 bases; junction bases not matched to a gene: 7. The CDR3 spells CASSSGLAGGPRETQYF. The CDR3 DNA is TGCGCCAGCAGCTCGGGACTAGCGGGAGGGCCTAGGGAGACCCAGTACTTC.

This clone was seen only a few times. This chain connects TRBV6-6 to TRBJ1-2, with TRBD1 as a possible D gene (5 bases). The CDR3 contains 16 residues. V shed 0 bases and J shed 8 bases, with 19 bases lying between them. From germline, CDR1 is MNHNY and CDR2 SVGAGI (reference sequence). CDR3 region: CASSYSESGQGLGYTF. CDR3 in DNA: TGTGCCAGCAGTTACTCGGAGTCCGGGCAGGGACTAGGCTACACCTTC.

The rearrangement uses TRBV5-1 and TRBJ1-1; perhaps TRBD1 as D (5 bases). Per the germline V gene, CDR1 is SGHRS and CDR2 is YFSETQ. The ends were cut back, 0 bases at V and 8 bases at J, with 11 bases in the middle. The CDR3 loop spans 13 amino acids. In nucleotides, the CDR3 is TGCGCCAGCAGCTTGGGGGCCCGGGGGGAAGCTTTCTTT. The encoded protein is CASSLGARGEAFF.

The rearrangement joins TRBV5-1 to TRBJ2-3; TRBD1 matches at 9 bases. CDR3 length: 14 residues. The V gene's germline CDR1 is SGHRS and CDR2 YFSETQ. V dropped 4 bases and J dropped 6; count of bases not matched to a gene: 6. This CDR3 reads CASSLDRGADTQYF. CDR3 nucleotides: TGCGCCAGCAGCCTGGACAGGGGTGCGGATACGCAGTATTTT.

The V and J genes are TRBV6-5 and TRBJ2-5; 7 bases map to TRBD1. The junction had 12 bases not matched to a gene; V was cut back by 5 bases and J by 6 bases. This CDR3 spans 15 amino acids. Germline CDR1 is MNHEY and CDR2 is SVGAGI. CDR3 region: CASSPSLGTEQTQYF. The CDR3 nucleotides read TGTGCCAGCAGTCCCTCCCTGGGGACAGAGCAGACCCAGTACTTC.

V usage is TRBV18 and J usage is TRBJ2-2; 13 bases line up with TRBD2. Germline V gives CDR1 KGHSH, CDR2 LQKENI. The CDR3 spans 17 residues. Trimming cost V 2 bases and J 7 bases; bases outside gene matches: 7. The CDR3 nucleotides read TGTGCCAGCTCACCAACAGGACTAGCGGGAGCGGTCGGGGAGCTGTTTTTT. It translates to CASSPTGLAGAVGELFF.

As to this clone: Other nucleotide sequences from this sample produce the same CDR3. This chain links TRBV19 with TRBJ1-4; 9 bases agree with TRBD1. CDR3 length equals 14 residues. J lost 5 bases, V lost 6 bases, and 4 bases had no gene match. Germline CDR1 is LNHDA and CDR2 is SQIVND (reference sequence). The CDR3 DNA is TGTGCCAGTAGCATCGGGACAGGGAATGAAAAACTGTTTTTT. Translated: CASSIGTGNEKLFF.

V is TRBV19 and J is TRBJ1-1, with D unclear. Germline CDR1 and CDR2: LNHDA and SQIVND (reference sequence). The CDR3 covers 11 residues. CDR3: CSKSGVPEAFF. The CDR3 bases are TGTTCCAAGTCGGGAGTGCCTGAAGCTTTCTTT. The whole variable domain, filled in from reference TRBV19 and TRBJ1-1, reads DGGITQSPKYLFRKEGQNVTLSCEQNLNHDAMYWYRQDPGQGLRLIYYSQIVNDFQKGDIAEGYSVSREKKESFPLTVTSAQKNPTAFYLCSKSGVPEAFFGQGTRLTVV.

This clone was found a few times. V gene TRBV2 combines with J gene TRBJ1-3; 7 nucleotides line up with TRBD1. This CDR3 has 21 amino acids. Germline CDR1 reads SNHLY; CDR2 reads FYNNEI. The V segment lost 6 bases and the J segment 0 bases; nucleotides outside the gene matches: 23. The CDR3 spells CASSASGAGTEAWGSGNTIYF. DNA for the CDR3: TGTGCCAGCAGCGCCTCGGGTGCCGGGACAGAGGCTTGGGGCTCTGGAAACACCATATATTTT.

The rearrangement links TRBV7-3 to TRBJ2-1; 15 bases are shared with TRBD2. The CDR3 contains 17 residues. Trimming removed 5 bases from V and 6 bases from J; junction bases left unmatched: 8. Per germline, CDR1 SGHTA and CDR2 FQGTGA. The CDR3: CASSPTRTSGGANEQFF. The CDR3 coding sequence is TGTGCCAGCAGCCCAACGCGGACTAGCGGGGGGGCCAATGAGCAGTTCTTC. The entire variable domain, with the rest obtained from reference TRBV7-3 and TRBJ2-1, is as follows: GAGVSQTPSNKVTEKGKYVELRCDPISGHTALYWYRQSLGQGPEFLIYFQGTGAADDSGLPNDRFFAVRPEGSVSTLKIQRTERGDSAVYLCASSPTRTSGGANEQFFGPGTRLTVL.

J is TRBJ1-4 and V is TRBV27; D not resolved. V was trimmed by 5 bases and J by 3 bases, leaving 16 bases between them. In germline, CDR1 is MNHEY, CDR2 SMNVEV (reference sequence). This CDR3 has 16 residues. The CDR3: CASSKMRSLANEKLFF. The CDR3 DNA reads as TGTGCCAGCAGTAAAATGAGGAGCCTCGCTAATGAAAAACTGTTTTTT.

The chain employs TRBV11-2 and TRBJ2-1; D gene uncertain. With 0 bases removed from V and 8 bases from J, the gap between germline ends came to 2 bases. Germline loops: CDR1 SGHAT, CDR2 FQNNGV. The CDR3 contains 11 residues. Here the CDR3 reads CASSLDDEQFF. The CDR3 DNA is TGTGCCAGCAGCTTAGACGATGAGCAGTTCTTC. Combining the CDR3 with reference TRBV11-2 and TRBJ2-1 gives the whole variable domain EAGVAQSPRYKIIEKRQSVAFWCNPISGHATLYWYQQILGQGPKLLIQFQNNGVVDDSQLPKDRFSAERLKGVDSTLKIQPAKLEDSAVYLCASSLDDEQFFGPGTRLTVL.

The J gene is TRBJ1-6, the V gene TRBV10-2; no definite D call. Germline V CDR1 and CDR2: WSHSY, SAAADI. V was pared by 0 bases and J by 13 bases, with 10 bases between. CDR3 size: 13 residues. The DNA of the CDR3 is TGCGCCAGCAGTGAGTCTGGCAGGACTCCCCTCCACTTT. Its protein product is CASSESGRTPLHF.

CDR3 nucleotide sequence: TGTGCCAGCAGCCTTGCGGGGATCGATGAGCAGTTCTTC. Amino acids: CASSLAGIDEQFF. The chain uses TRBV7-8 and TRBJ2-1; a weak D match, TRBD2 (6 bases). Deletions cut 5 bases from V and 8 bases from J, with 13 bases between. Germline V gives CDR1 SGHVS, CDR2 FQNEAQ. The CDR3 sequence is 13 residues long.